The T cell receptor (beta chain) described here comes from a study of response to subunit inactivated influenza vaccine. One entry per CDR3 protein, called by TCRdb with MiXCR from the RT-PCR reads. The sample carries more than 500,000 distinct CDR3 sequences, about 11% recorded once. The study, taken as a whole, reports: Each seasonal influenza vaccination, the authors suggested, recruits few new T cells.

Germline V gene data show CDR1 as LGHDT and CDR2 as YNNKEL (reference sequence). The length of the CDR3 is 15 residues. V gave up 6 bases and J gave up 0 bases, with 14 bases separating them. Regarding this clonotype: Its antigen is still unknown.

These data also featured in a second study, about T cells expressing NK-cell markers. Per that study: cDNA encoding TCR beta was synthesized via 5'RACE template switching incorporating UMIs. Seven sequenced donors out of eight were HCMV-seropositive, one seronegative.

The specimen was PBMCs from blood, collected on the day of vaccination. This TCR came from a man in his fifties who received an inactivated influenza vaccine. The chain couples TRBV3-1 to TRBJ1-2; D gene unclear. The CDR3 spells CASSPIRRTNYGYTF. Here the CDR3 DNA reads TGTGCCAGCAGTCCCATTAGGCGAACTAACTATGGCTACACCTTC.